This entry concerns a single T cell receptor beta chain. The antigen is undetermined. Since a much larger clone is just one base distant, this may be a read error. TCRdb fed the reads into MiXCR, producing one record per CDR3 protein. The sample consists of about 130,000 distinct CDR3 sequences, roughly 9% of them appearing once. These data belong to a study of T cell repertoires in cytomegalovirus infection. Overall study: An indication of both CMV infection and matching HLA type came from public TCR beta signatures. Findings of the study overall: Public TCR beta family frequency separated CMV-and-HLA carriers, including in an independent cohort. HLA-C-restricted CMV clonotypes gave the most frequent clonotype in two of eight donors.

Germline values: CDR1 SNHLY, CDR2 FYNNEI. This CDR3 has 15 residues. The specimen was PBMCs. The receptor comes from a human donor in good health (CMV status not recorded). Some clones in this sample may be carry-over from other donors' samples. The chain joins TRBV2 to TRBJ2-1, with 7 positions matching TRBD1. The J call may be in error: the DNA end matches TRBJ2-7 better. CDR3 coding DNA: TGTGCCAGCAGTCCACAGGGGTTTGGCCATAATGAGCAGTACTTC. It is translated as CASSPQGFGHNEQYF.